This T cell receptor (beta chain) is from a study of T cells in women clearing cervical HPV infection. Sequenced by immunoSEQ multiplex PCR; TCRdb stores in-frame clones only, minus some. This table lists 25,000 to 40,000 clones. Germline V gene lookup returns CDR1 LNHDA and CDR2 SQIVND (reference sequence). Trimming took 6 bases from V and 7 from J; bases not matched to a gene: 6. There are 14 residues in the CDR3. Notes on this clone: The CDR3 end lies 3 residues beyond the end of the read and is filled in from the germline J gene.

The TCR was taken from a woman aged 18 to 75 with a cervical HPV16 infection that either progressed to CIN3+ or cleared (not recorded which). This chain connects TRBV19 to TRBJ2-1; 10 nucleotides match TRBD2. Sequencing was carried out using blood buffy coat. CDR3 residues: CASSDWTSGNEQFF. The covered CDR3 bases are TGTGCCAGTAGCGATTGGACTAGCGGAAATGAG. The complete variable domain, with remaining parts taken from reference TRBV19 and TRBJ2-1, reads DGGITQSPKYLFRKEGQNVTLSCEQNLNHDAMYWYRQDPGQGLRLIYYSQIVNDFQKGDIAEGYSVSREKKESFPLTVTSAQKNPTAFYLCASSDWTSGNEQFFGPGTRLTVL.